Below, 20 T cell receptor beta chains from the same sample are listed, as sequenced in a study of blood T cells in healthy people across ages. Primers used in a second PCR of roughly 6 to 11 cycles were a sample-barcoded 5' primer and a J-beta primer mix. TCRdb reprocessed the 5' RACE reads via MiXCR and lists one record per CDR3 protein. The repertoire includes about 1,400,000 distinct CDR3 sequences, about 40% of them detected once, and 7.9% sits in the top ten. The sequencing sample was made of blood. The receptors originated from a woman under 30 in good health.

The rearrangement joins TRBV12-3 or TRBV12-4 to TRBJ2-7, with D unclear. The J call may be in error: the DNA end matches TRBJ2-5 better. CDR3 length: 12 residues. The DNA for the CDR3 is TGTGCCAGCAGTTTTGGGATCGGGACCCAGTACTTC. It codes for CASSFGIGTQYF.

V and J are TRBV12-3 or TRBV12-4 and TRBJ2-7; 11 bases are shared with TRBD1. The assigned J gene may be wrong: the sequence end matches TRBJ2-4 better. This CDR3 is built from 16 residues. Here the CDR3 reads CASSFGQGATKNIQYF. The CDR3 coding sequence is TGTGCCAGCAGTTTTGGACAGGGGGCTACCAAAAACATTCAGTACTTC.

The chain links TRBV27 to TRBJ2-5; 7 bases match TRBD1. Trimming cost V 6 bases and J 0 bases; bases outside gene matches: 10. Per germline, CDR1 MNHEY and CDR2 SMNVEV (reference sequence). The CDR3 covers 16 residues. This chain's CDR3 is CASRTGTGEYQETQYF. In nucleotides, the CDR3 is TGTGCCAGCAGGACCGGTACAGGGGAGTACCAAGAGACCCAGTACTTC.

This clonotype was seen only a few times. The genes are TRBV6-1 and TRBJ2-1; 7 nucleotides line up with TRBD1. V lost 7 bases to trimming and J lost 4 bases; unmatched junction nucleotides: 10. Germline-derived CDR1 and CDR2 are MNHNS and SASEGT. This CDR3 has 15 amino acids. In nucleotides, the CDR3 is TGTGCCAGCACCCTCCGACAGGGAGTATACAATGAGCAGTTCTTC. Protein sequence: CASTLRQGVYNEQFF.

The CDR3 coding sequence is TGTGCCAGCAGTTCGGGACAGGGCTGGTCACCCCTCCACTTT. Its protein is CASSSGQGWSPLHF. The chain links TRBV6-5 to TRBJ1-6; 9 nucleotides match TRBD1. V gave up 4 bases and J gave up 10 bases; unmatched junction bases: 5. The CDR3 contains 14 residues. The V gene's germline CDR1 is MNHEY and CDR2 SVGAGI.

V gene TRBV20-1 combines with J gene TRBJ2-5; the D gene is possibly TRBD2 (5 bases). V was shortened by 4 bases and J by 4 bases, with 13 bases between the two germline ends. The CDR3 runs 13 residues. Germline assignment: CDR1 DFQATT and CDR2 SNEGSKA (reference sequence). This chain's CDR3 is CSATYAGGETQYF. CDR3 in DNA: TGCAGTGCTACCTACGCAGGAGGAGAGACCCAGTACTTC.

This clonotype was found once. The CDR3 loop reads CASSQRDSLFYGYTF. The CDR3 coding sequence is TGTGCCAGCAGCCAGAGGGACAGCCTTTTCTATGGCTACACCTTC. The V and J genes are TRBV3-1 and TRBJ1-2, with 7 positions matching TRBD1. This CDR3 has 15 residues. Germline values: CDR1 LGHDT, CDR2 YNNKEL (reference sequence). The J segment lost 4 bases and the V segment lost 3 bases, leaving 8 bases of the junction unmatched.

The chain recombines TRBV10-3 with TRBJ2-3; perhaps TRBD2 as D (5 bases). Germline V gene sequence: CDR1 ENHRY, CDR2 SYGVKD. V was pared by 3 bases and J by 5 bases, with 18 bases between. The CDR3 contains 16 residues. The CDR3 region is CAISEDYADHRDTQYF. The CDR3 DNA reads TGTGCCATCAGTGAAGACTATGCAGACCACAGAGATACGCAGTATTTT.

The V call is TRBV29-1, the J call TRBJ2-3; D not certain. This CDR3 contains 11 residues. V lost 5 bases to trimming and J lost 4 bases, with 7 bases between them. CDR1 SQVTM and CDR2 ANQGSEA come from the germline V gene. CDR3 nucleotide sequence: TGCAGCGTTCGGCTCGCAGATACGCAGTATTTT. Translating gives CSVRLADTQYF.

The chain is built from TRBV3-1 and TRBJ2-5; possibly TRBD1 or TRBD2 for D (6 bases each). The DNA end lines up better with TRBJ2-7; the J call may be wrong. Germline values: CDR1 LGHDT, CDR2 YNNKEL (reference sequence). The CDR3 is 16 amino acids. CDR3 residues: CASSQEGRGLWDEQYF. In DNA form, the CDR3 reads TGTGCCAGCAGCCAAGAGGGCCGGGGGCTCTGGGACGAGCAGTACTTC.

In the case of this clonotype: A junction boundary mismatches the germline segment, possibly from a read error. The rearrangement links TRBV28 to TRBJ2-5; D possibly matches TRBD1 or TRBD2 (5 bases each). The CDR3 spans 13 residues. CDR1 and CDR2 (germline): MDHEN, SYDVKM. CDR3 amino acids: CTSSPSGPETQYF. The CDR3 bases are TGTACCAGCAGCCCCTCGGGGCCAGAGACCCAGTACTTC.

The chain carries TRBV7-3 and TRBJ2-1; TRBD2 aligns across 8 bases. Germline CDR1 reads SGHTA; CDR2 reads FQGTGA. With V trimmed by 5 bases and J by 12 bases, 6 bases remained unmatched. This CDR3 spans 12 amino acids. CDR3 loop: CASSKTAGGQFF. Written as DNA, the CDR3 is TGTGCCAGCAGCAAAACCGCGGGAGGGCAGTTCTTC.

The chain is built from TRBV29-1 and TRBJ2-1, with 7 bases identical to TRBD2. The CDR3 is made up of 15 amino acids. Germline-derived CDR1 and CDR2 are SQVTM and ANQGSEA. The ends lost 5 bases at V and 2 bases at J; junction bases unmatched: 9. CDR3 residues: CSVFVRLATYNEQFF. The CDR3, as DNA: TGCAGCGTTTTTGTCCGACTAGCTACCTACAATGAGCAGTTCTTC.

In DNA, the CDR3 is TGTGCCAGCAGCCCTCGGGGCGACCCCCATGAGCAGTACTTC. This codes for CASSPRGDPHEQYF. V and J are TRBV11-3 and TRBJ2-1; possibly TRBD1 or TRBD2 for D (5 bases each). With the DNA end fitting TRBJ2-7 better, the J assignment may be wrong. This CDR3 has 14 residues. CDR1 SGHNT and CDR2 YENEEA come from the germline V gene.

J is TRBJ1-6 and V is TRBV6-4; D possibly corresponds to TRBD1 (5 bases). Trimming cost V 3 bases and J 10 bases, with 13 bases left between them. This CDR3 contains 14 residues. From germline, CDR1 is MRHNA and CDR2 SNTAGT. In nucleotides, the CDR3 is TGTGCCAGCAGTGATGGAAGTGGGGGGTCACCCCTCCACTTT. Encoded protein: CASSDGSGGSPLHF.

This chain uses TRBV9 with TRBJ2-3, with D unresolved. Germline-derived CDR1 and CDR2 are SGDLS and YYNGEE. The ends were cut back, 7 bases at V and 0 bases at J, with 18 bases in the middle. This CDR3 contains 16 residues. The CDR3 region has the DNA TGTGCCAGCGCAACAGTTGGGGTTTCTAGCACAGATACGCAGTATTTT. It specifies CASATVGVSSTDTQYF.

This chain connects TRBV20-1 to TRBJ1-4; tentative D call: TRBD1 (6 bases). The germline V and J ends were trimmed by 6 bases and 5 bases, with 13 bases remaining between them. Germline values: CDR1 DFQATT, CDR2 SNEGSKA (reference sequence). The CDR3 covers 13 residues. CDR3 region: CSARGGGNEKLFF. The DNA for the CDR3 is TGCAGTGCGAGGGGGGGAGGGAATGAAAAACTGTTTTTT.

The rearrangement uses TRBV20-1 and TRBJ2-5; 13 nucleotides agree with TRBD2. The length of the CDR3 is 17 residues. Germline-derived CDR1 and CDR2 are DFQATT and SNEGSKA (reference sequence). Trimming cost V 0 bases and J 11 bases; bases outside gene matches: 15. The CDR3 protein is CSARDRTTSGRFDEQYF. The CDR3 DNA follows: TGCAGTGCTAGAGATCGAACGACTAGCGGGAGGTTTGATGAGCAGTACTTC.

The CDR3 loop is CASRQPLISGANVLTF. The CDR3 DNA reads TGTGCCAGCAGGCAGCCCTTGATCTCTGGGGCCAACGTCCTGACTTTC. The genes are TRBV6-1 and TRBJ2-6, with D unresolved. The germline V and J ends were trimmed by 6 bases and 0 bases, with 12 bases remaining between them. Germline V CDR1 and CDR2: MNHNS, SASEGT. This CDR3 is built from 16 residues.

The rearrangement joins TRBV21-1 to TRBJ2-7; no check of the table's D call, TRBD1, against the DNA was made. TRBV21-1 is noted as a pseudogene. This CDR3 comprises 16 residues. The CDR3 is CASTQGGRAVSNEQYF. Written as DNA, the CDR3 is TGTGCCAGCACCCAGGGGGGGCGAGCGGTTAGTAACGAGCAGTACTTC.